The 24 T cell receptor beta chains below all came from one sample that was sequenced in a study of blood T cell repertoires in COVID-19. Some clones are missing from TCRdb's copy, which holds only in-frame ones; the method was immunoSEQ multiplex PCR. This sample has over 90,000 clones, with roughly 84% found just once. The sample comprised peripheral blood. Every receptor here comes from a human donor in a cohort sampled during active or convalescent COVID-19.

This sequence joins TRBV24-1 and TRBJ2-1; no clear D. Germline CDR1 is KGHDR and CDR2 is SFDVKD. The V gene lost 0 bases and the J gene lost 11 bases, with 7 bases spanning the gap. This CDR3 contains 12 residues. CDR3 sequence (DNA): TGTGCCACCAGTGATTTGAAACACCAGCAGTTCTTC. It encodes CATSDLKHQQFF.

Comments on this clone: One end of the junction is discordant with germline, which a read error may explain. This chain joins TRBV9 and TRBJ2-7; TRBD1 matches 9 bases. The CDR3 totals 12 residues. Germline V gene sequence: CDR1 SGDLS, CDR2 YYNGEE. The CDR3 reads CLRGQGPYEQYF. The CDR3 DNA sequence: TGCTTAAGGGGACAGGGTCCTTACGAGCAGTACTTC.

The J gene is TRBJ1-1, the V gene TRBV30; D not resolved. CDR3 length equals 12 residues. Germline CDR1 reads GTSNPN; CDR2 reads SVGIG (reference sequence). V was clipped by 3 bases and J by 3 bases, with 8 bases between them. The CDR3 region has the DNA TGTGCCTGGAGGATGACTTACACTGAAGCTTTCTTT. The encoded protein is CAWRMTYTEAFF.

The rearrangement uses TRBV18 and TRBJ2-7, with 9 positions matching TRBD1. CDR3 length equals 14 residues. Germline values: CDR1 KGHSH, CDR2 LQKENI. The junction had 6 bases not matched to a gene; V was cut back by 6 bases and J by 3 bases. The CDR3 is CASSEGQGVYEQYF. The CDR3 region has the DNA TGTGCCAGCTCTGAGGGACAGGGAGTCTACGAGCAGTACTTC.

The rearrangement uses TRBV29-1 and TRBJ1-2; TRBD1 is a possible D gene (5 bases). This CDR3 spans 12 amino acids. Germline V gene data show CDR1 as SQVTM and CDR2 as ANQGSEA. Trimming left V 3 bases short and J 7 bases short, with 12 bases between. This CDR3 reads CSVDWQGSGYTF. CDR3 nucleotide sequence: TGCAGCGTTGATTGGCAGGGAAGTGGCTACACCTTC.

The chain carries TRBV18 and TRBJ1-5; no clear D gene. The V end was cut by 6 bases, the J end by 4 bases, with 13 bases between. The CDR3 covers 14 residues. Germline lookup yields CDR1 KGHSH and CDR2 LQKENI. The CDR3 protein is CASSLEAENQPQHF. The CDR3 DNA follows: TGTGCCAGCTCCCTTGAGGCGGAGAATCAGCCCCAGCATTTT.

This chain links TRBV7-3 with TRBJ2-1; a possible D gene is TRBD2 (5 bases). The V and J ends lost 5 bases and 9 bases respectively, with 11 bases between them. The CDR3 is 12 amino acids. Germline-derived CDR1 and CDR2 are SGHTA and FQGTGA. CDR3 in amino acids: CASSLGEGEQFF. The CDR3 nucleotides read TGTGCCAGCAGCCTAGGAGAGGGTGAGCAGTTCTTC.

The V gene is TRBV6-1, the J gene TRBJ1-6; TRBD1 is a possible D gene (5 bases). With 1 base removed from V and 3 bases from J, the gap between germline ends came to 13 bases. CDR1 is MNHNS and CDR2 is SASEGT in the germline V gene. CDR3 size: 17 residues. The DNA for the CDR3 is TGTGCCAGCAGTGAAGGTCGGTTACAGGTCTATAATTCACCCCTCCACTTT. Translating it yields CASSEGRLQVYNSPLHF.

The chain recombines TRBV5-6 with TRBJ2-5, with D possibly matching TRBD1 (6 bases). Looked up from germline, CDR1 is SGHDT and CDR2 is YYEEEE. V shed 5 bases and J shed 2 bases, with 16 bases lying between them. CDR3 length equals 15 residues. CDR3 DNA: TGTGCCAGCAGAAATTACAGGGTTTCTCAAGAGACCCAGTACTTC. Protein product: CASRNYRVSQETQYF.

CDR3 sequence (DNA): TGTGCCAGCAGTTACTCGAGTAATGAGGGCTATGGCTACACCTTC. Translated: CASSYSSNEGYGYTF. The V gene is TRBV6-5, the J gene TRBJ1-2, with D uncertain. The V gene's germline CDR1 is MNHEY and CDR2 SVGAGI. V lost 0 bases and J 4 bases, leaving 12 bases between the germline ends. CDR3 length: 15 amino acids.

In this sample, this clone turned up a few times. The chain joins TRBV7-9 to TRBJ1-5; TRBD1 matches 7 bases. The germline gives CDR1 SEHNR, CDR2 FQNEAQ (reference sequence). The CDR3 spans 14 residues. J was trimmed by 4 bases and V by 5 bases; bases with no gene match: 5. The CDR3 region is CASSNTGDNQPQHF. For the CDR3, the DNA is TGTGCCAGCAGCAACACAGGGGATAATCAGCCCCAGCATTTT.

This clone occurred a few times. V usage is TRBV18 and J usage is TRBJ2-5; D is unresolved. Germline V lookup: CDR1 KGHSH, CDR2 LQKENI. Trimming took 4 bases from V and 2 from J, leaving 14 bases between them. The CDR3 contains 15 residues. CDR3 sequence (DNA): TGTGCCAGCTCACGACTCACAAGCCGGCAAGAGACCCAGTACTTC. Protein sequence: CASSRLTSRQETQYF.

This chain uses TRBV7-3 with TRBJ2-3, with a possible D match to TRBD2 (6 bases). Germline lookup yields CDR1 SGHTA and CDR2 FQGTGA. CDR3 length equals 15 residues. V lost 0 bases and J 9 bases, leaving 16 bases between the germline ends. CDR3 nucleotides: TGTGCCAGCAGCTTAACGTCAAACTCGGCGGGGACGCAGTATTTT. This translates into CASSLTSNSAGTQYF. The entire variable domain, with the rest obtained from reference TRBV7-3 and TRBJ2-3, is as follows: GAGVSQTPSNKVTEKGKYVELRCDPISGHTALYWYRQSLGQGPEFLIYFQGTGAADDSGLPNDRFFAVRPEGSVSTLKIQRTERGDSAVYLCASSLTSNSAGTQYFGPGTRLTVL.

Points on this clone: In the same sample, other DNA sequences code for this CDR3. The genes are TRBV6-5 and TRBJ1-1; D not resolved. Germline CDR1 MNHEY, CDR2 SVGAGI. Trimming took 0 bases from V and 7 from J, leaving 6 bases between them. The CDR3 consists of 12 residues. CDR3 sequence: CASSYSGREAFF. The CDR3 region has the DNA TGTGCCAGCAGTTACTCGGGCCGTGAAGCTTTCTTT.

The chain joins TRBV28 to TRBJ1-5; 7 bases agree with TRBD1. Germline V lookup: CDR1 MDHEN, CDR2 SYDVKM. This CDR3 has 14 amino acids. J was trimmed by 6 bases and V by 2 bases; bases with no gene match: 4. The CDR3 DNA reads TGTGCCAGCAGTTTAGACAGGGTAGTTCAGCCCCAGCATTTT. Translated: CASSLDRVVQPQHF.

The rearrangement uses TRBV5-6 and TRBJ1-3; D is undetermined. This CDR3 is built from 14 residues. CDR1 and CDR2 from the germline V gene are SGHDT and YYEEEE. V dropped 4 bases and J dropped 1 base, with 9 bases sitting between them. The CDR3 sequence: CASSREGSGNTIYF. Written as DNA, the CDR3 is TGTGCCAGCAGCCGGGAGGGTTCTGGAAACACCATATATTTT.

The rearrangement links TRBV27 to TRBJ1-2; 8 bases map to TRBD1. This CDR3 is 16 amino acids long. The J segment lost 7 bases and the V segment lost 4 bases, leaving 14 bases of the junction unmatched. Germline lookup yields CDR1 MNHEY and CDR2 SMNVEV (reference sequence). In DNA form, the CDR3 reads TGTGCCAGCAGTTCCCGGCCGGCAGGGGGCTGGGGTGGCTACACCTTC. This gives the protein CASSSRPAGGWGGYTF.

The CDR3 here is CASSHSGSSYNEQFF. DNA of the CDR3: TGTGCCAGCTCTCACAGCGGTAGCTCCTACAATGAGCAGTTCTTC. J is TRBJ2-1 and V is TRBV18; possible D gene TRBD2, 5 bases. The CDR3 totals 15 residues. The germline gives CDR1 KGHSH, CDR2 LQKENI. V lost 6 bases and J 0 bases, leaving 12 bases between the germline ends.

In its sample, this clone was seen once. This chain links TRBV5-6 with TRBJ2-7; D possibly corresponds to TRBD2 (6 bases). CDR3 length: 16 amino acids. From germline, CDR1 is SGHDT and CDR2 YYEEEE. V gave up 1 base and J gave up 2 bases, with 16 bases separating them. The CDR3 spells CASSLWLAVITYEQYF. The CDR3 nucleotides read TGTGCCAGCAGCTTGTGGTTAGCGGTTATCACCTACGAGCAGTACTTC.

V is TRBV7-9 and J is TRBJ1-6, with D hard to call. Trimming took 6 bases from V and 0 from J, leaving 9 bases between them. Germline V gene data show CDR1 as SEHNR and CDR2 as FQNEAQ (reference sequence). This CDR3 has 15 residues. The CDR3: CASRGGSSYNSPLHF. As DNA, the CDR3 is TGTGCCAGCAGGGGCGGGAGCTCCTATAATTCACCCCTCCACTTT.

This rearrangement joins TRBV4-2 to TRBJ1-1; a weak D match, TRBD1 (6 bases). V lost 0 bases, J lost 2 bases, and 22 bases lay in between. Germline V gene lookup returns CDR1 LGHNA and CDR2 YNFKEQ. There are 19 residues in the CDR3. The DNA of the CDR3 is TGTGCCAGCAGCCAAGATAGCTATACAGGGCGCGGACACAACACTGAAGCTTTCTTT. Translation: CASSQDSYTGRGHNTEAFF.

The chain combines TRBV7-9 with TRBJ2-3, with TRBD2 identical over 7 bases. Germline V gene lookup returns CDR1 SEHNR and CDR2 FQNEAQ (reference sequence). Unmatched junction bases numbered 4, after V lost 2 bases and J lost 5 bases. This CDR3 spans 14 amino acids. In DNA, the CDR3 is TGTGCCAGCAGCTTATCGACGGGAGGAGATACGCAGTATTTT. This sequence encodes CASSLSTGGDTQYF.

This chain links TRBV6-5 with TRBJ2-5; maybe TRBD1 (6 bases). CDR3 length: 12 residues. Looked up from germline, CDR1 is MNHEY and CDR2 is SVGAGI. V was cut by 4 bases and J by 12 bases, with 15 bases left in between. The CDR3 protein is CASSLPTGVKYF. In nucleotides, the CDR3 is TGTGCCAGCAGTTTACCGACAGGAGTGAAGTACTTC.

V and J are TRBV3-1 (or the pseudogene TRBV3-2) and TRBJ2-7; perhaps TRBD2 as D (6 bases). The CDR3 spans 16 residues. The germline CDR1 and CDR2 sequences are LGHDT and YNNKEL (reference sequence). V was shortened by 4 bases and J by 0 bases, with 16 bases between the two germline ends. CDR3 protein: CASSRSSGTSSYEQYF. The DNA of the CDR3 is TGTGCCAGCAGCCGGTCGTCCGGGACTTCCTCCTACGAGCAGTACTTC.